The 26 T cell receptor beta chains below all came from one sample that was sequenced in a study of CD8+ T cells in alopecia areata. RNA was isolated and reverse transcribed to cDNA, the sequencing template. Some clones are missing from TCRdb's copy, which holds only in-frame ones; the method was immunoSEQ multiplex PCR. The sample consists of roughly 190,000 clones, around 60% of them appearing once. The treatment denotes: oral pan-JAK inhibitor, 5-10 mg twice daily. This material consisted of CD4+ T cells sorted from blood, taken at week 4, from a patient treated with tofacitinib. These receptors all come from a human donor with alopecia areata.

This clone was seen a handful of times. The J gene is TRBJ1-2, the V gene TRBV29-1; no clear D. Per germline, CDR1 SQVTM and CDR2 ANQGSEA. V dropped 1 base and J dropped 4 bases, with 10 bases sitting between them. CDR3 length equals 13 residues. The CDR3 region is CSVEGGQLYGYTF. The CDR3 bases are TGCAGCGTTGAAGGAGGCCAGCTCTATGGCTACACCTTC.

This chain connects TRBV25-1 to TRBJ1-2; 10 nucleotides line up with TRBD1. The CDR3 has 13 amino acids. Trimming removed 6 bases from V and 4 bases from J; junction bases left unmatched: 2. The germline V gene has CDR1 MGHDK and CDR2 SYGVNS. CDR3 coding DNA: TGTGCCAGCAGGAGGACAGGGGGCTATGGCTACACCTTC. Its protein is CASRRTGGYGYTF.

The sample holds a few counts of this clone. The CDR3 nucleotides read TGTGCCAGCAGTATTAGCGGAAGCACAGATACGCAGTATTTT. Translation: CASSISGSTDTQYF. The chain uses TRBV28 and TRBJ2-3, with a tentative D call TRBD2 (6 bases). Trimming stripped 5 bases from V and 0 bases from J, with 9 bases between. The CDR3 is made up of 14 amino acids. The germline gives CDR1 MDHEN, CDR2 SYDVKM.

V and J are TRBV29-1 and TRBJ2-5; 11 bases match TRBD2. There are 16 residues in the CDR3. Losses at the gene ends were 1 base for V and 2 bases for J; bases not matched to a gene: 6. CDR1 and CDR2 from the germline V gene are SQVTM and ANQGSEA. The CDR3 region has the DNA TGCAGCGTTGAAGGTCCTAGCGGGGGGCTACAAGAGACCCAGTACTTC. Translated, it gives CSVEGPSGGLQETQYF.

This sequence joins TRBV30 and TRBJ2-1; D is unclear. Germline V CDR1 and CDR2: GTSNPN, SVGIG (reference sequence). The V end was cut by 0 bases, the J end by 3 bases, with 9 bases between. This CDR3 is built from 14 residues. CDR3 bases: TGTGCCTGGAGTGTACCCCCCCACTACAATGAGCAGTTCTTC. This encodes CAWSVPPHYNEQFF.

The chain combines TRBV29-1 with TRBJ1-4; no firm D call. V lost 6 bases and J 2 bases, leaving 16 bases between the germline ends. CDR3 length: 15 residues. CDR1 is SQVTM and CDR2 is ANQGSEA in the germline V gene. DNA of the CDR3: TGCAGCGTCTATTTGGCTGGCGGCACTAATGAAAAACTGTTTTTT. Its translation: CSVYLAGGTNEKLFF.

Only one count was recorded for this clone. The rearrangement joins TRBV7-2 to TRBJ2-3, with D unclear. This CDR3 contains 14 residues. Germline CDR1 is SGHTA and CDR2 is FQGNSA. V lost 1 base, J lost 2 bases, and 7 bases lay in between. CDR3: CASSLGGVTDTQYF. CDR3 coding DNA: TGTGCCAGCAGCTTAGGTGGGGTCACAGATACGCAGTATTTT.

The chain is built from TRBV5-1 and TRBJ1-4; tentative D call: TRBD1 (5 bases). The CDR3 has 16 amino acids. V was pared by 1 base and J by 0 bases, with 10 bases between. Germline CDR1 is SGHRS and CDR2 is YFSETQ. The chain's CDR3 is CASSLSGRATNEKLFF. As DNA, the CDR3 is TGCGCCAGCAGCTTGTCAGGGCGAGCAACTAATGAAAAACTGTTTTTT.

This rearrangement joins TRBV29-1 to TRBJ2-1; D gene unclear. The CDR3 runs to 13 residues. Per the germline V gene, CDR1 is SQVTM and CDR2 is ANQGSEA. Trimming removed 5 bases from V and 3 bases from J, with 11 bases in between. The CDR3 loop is CSVLPLNYNEQFF. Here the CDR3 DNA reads TGCAGCGTTCTGCCACTAAACTACAATGAGCAGTTCTTC.

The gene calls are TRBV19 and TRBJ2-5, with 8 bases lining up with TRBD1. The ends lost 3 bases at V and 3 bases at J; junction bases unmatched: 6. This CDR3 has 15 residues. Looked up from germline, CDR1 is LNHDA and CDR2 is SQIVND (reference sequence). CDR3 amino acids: CASSIDRTGKETQYF. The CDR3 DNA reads TGTGCCAGTAGTATCGATCGGACAGGGAAAGAGACCCAGTACTTC.

This CDR3 is CASSISGTGGGGYTF. The CDR3 coding sequence is TGTGCCAGCAGCATCTCCGGGACAGGGGGCGGTGGCTACACCTTC. The chain links TRBV7-9 to TRBJ1-2, with TRBD1 matching over 12 bases. CDR3 length equals 15 residues. The V and J ends lost 5 bases and 7 bases, in that order; junction bases with no gene match: 8. CDR1 and CDR2 from the germline V gene are SEHNR and FQNEAQ (reference sequence). Supplemented by reference TRBV7-9 and TRBJ1-2, the full variable domain reads DTGVSQNPRHKITKRGQNVTFRCDPISEHNRLYWYRQTLGQGPEFLTYFQNEAQLEKSRLLSDRFSAERPKGSFSTLEIQRTEQGDSAMYLCASSISGTGGGGYTFGSGTRLTVV.

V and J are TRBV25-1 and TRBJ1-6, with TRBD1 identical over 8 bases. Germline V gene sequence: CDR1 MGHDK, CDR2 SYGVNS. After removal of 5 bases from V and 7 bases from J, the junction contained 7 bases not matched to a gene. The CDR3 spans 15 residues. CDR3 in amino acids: CASSPRTGWNSPLHF. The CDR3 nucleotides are TGTGCCAGCAGTCCGCGGACAGGGTGGAATTCACCCCTCCACTTT.

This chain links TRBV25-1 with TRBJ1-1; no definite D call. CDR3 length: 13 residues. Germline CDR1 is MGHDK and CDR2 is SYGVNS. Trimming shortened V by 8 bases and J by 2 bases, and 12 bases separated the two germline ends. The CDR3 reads CASGRASNTEAFF. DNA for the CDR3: TGTGCCAGCGGCCGGGCATCAAACACTGAAGCTTTCTTT.

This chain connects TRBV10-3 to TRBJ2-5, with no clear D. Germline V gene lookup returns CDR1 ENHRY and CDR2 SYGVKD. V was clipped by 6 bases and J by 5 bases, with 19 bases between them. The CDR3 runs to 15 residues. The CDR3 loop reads CAISVEGRAGETQYF. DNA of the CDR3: TGTGCCATCAGCGTAGAAGGTCGGGCTGGGGAGACCCAGTACTTC.

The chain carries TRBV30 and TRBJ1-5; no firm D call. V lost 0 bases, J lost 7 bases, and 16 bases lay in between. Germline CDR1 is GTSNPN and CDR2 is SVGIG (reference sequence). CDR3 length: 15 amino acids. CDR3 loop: CAWSVGGPAGQPQHF. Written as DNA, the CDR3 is TGTGCCTGGAGTGTGGGCGGCCCGGCGGGACAGCCCCAGCATTTT.

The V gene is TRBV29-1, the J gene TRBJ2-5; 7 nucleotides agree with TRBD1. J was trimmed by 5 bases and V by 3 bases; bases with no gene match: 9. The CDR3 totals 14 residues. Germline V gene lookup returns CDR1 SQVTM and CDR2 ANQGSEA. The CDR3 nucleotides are TGCAGCGTTGACCCCACGACAGGGTTGGAGACCCAGTACTTC. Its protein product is CSVDPTTGLETQYF.

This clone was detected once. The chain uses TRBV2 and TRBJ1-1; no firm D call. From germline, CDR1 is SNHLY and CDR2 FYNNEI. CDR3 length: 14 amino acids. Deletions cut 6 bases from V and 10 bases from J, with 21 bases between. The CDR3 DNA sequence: TGTGCCAGCAGCCAAGAGGTTACAAGTACCGGAGCTTTCTTT. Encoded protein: CASSQEVTSTGAFF. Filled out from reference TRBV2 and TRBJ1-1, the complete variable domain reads EPEVTQTPSHQVTQMGQEVILRCVPISNHLYFYWYRQILGQKVEFLVSFYNNEISEKSEIFDDQFSVERPDGSNFTLKIRSTKLEDSAMYFCASSQEVTSTGAFFGQGTRLTVV.

The CDR3 region has the DNA TGCGCCAGCAGCCAAGATGCACAGGGAAGCTATGGCTACACCTTC. Its protein is CASSQDAQGSYGYTF. V gene TRBV4-3 combines with J gene TRBJ1-2; weak D call: TRBD1 (6 bases). The ends were cut back, 0 bases at V and 4 bases at J, with 12 bases in the middle. In germline, CDR1 is LGHNA, CDR2 YSLEER. The CDR3 is made up of 15 amino acids.

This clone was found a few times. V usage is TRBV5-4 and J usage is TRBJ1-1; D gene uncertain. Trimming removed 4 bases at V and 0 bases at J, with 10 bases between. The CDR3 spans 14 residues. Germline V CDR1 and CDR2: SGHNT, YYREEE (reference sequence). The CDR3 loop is CASSPEVLNTEAFF. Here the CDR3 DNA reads TGTGCCAGCAGCCCAGAGGTGCTGAACACTGAAGCTTTCTTT.

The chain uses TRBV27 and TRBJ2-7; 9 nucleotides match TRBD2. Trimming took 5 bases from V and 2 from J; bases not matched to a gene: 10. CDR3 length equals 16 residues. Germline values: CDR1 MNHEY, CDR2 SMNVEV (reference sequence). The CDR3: CASSPGGLAEPYEQYF. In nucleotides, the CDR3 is TGTGCCAGCAGTCCAGGGGGACTAGCAGAACCCTACGAGCAGTACTTC.

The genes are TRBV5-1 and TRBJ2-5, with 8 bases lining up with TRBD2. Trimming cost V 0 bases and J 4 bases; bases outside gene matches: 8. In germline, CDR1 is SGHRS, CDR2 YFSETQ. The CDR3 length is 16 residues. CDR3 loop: CASSLVAGGLGETQYF. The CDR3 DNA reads TGCGCCAGCAGCTTGGTCGCGGGGGGCCTCGGAGAGACCCAGTACTTC.

The CDR3 loop is CASSLLAGGRDTQYF. The CDR3 DNA follows: TGCGCCAGCAGCCTACTAGCGGGGGGTCGGGATACGCAGTATTTT. The genes are TRBV4-1 and TRBJ2-3; 12 positions match TRBD2. After removal of 4 bases from V and 6 bases from J, the junction contained 5 bases not matched to a gene. The CDR3 is 15 residues long. Germline CDR1 and CDR2: MGHRA and YSYEKL.

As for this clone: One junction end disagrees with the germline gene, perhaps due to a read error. The CDR3 here is CASSLAGGRWGGELFF. The CDR3 DNA reads TGTGCTAGCAGCTTAGCAGGTGGACGATGGGGCGGGGAGCTGTTTTTT. V and J are TRBV7-7 and TRBJ2-2; no clear D. The CDR3 runs to 16 residues. CDR1 and CDR2 (germline): SSHAT, FNYEAQ (reference sequence). Drawing the rest from reference TRBV7-7 and TRBJ2-2, the complete variable domain is GAGVSQSPRYKVTKRGQDVTLRCDPISSHATLYWYQQALGQGPEFLTYFNYEAQPDKSGLPSDRFSAERPEGSISTLTIQRTEQRDSAMYRCASSLAGGRWGGELFFGEGSRLTVL.

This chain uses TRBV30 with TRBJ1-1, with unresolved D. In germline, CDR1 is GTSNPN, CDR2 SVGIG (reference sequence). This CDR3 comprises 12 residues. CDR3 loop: CAHLLKNTEAFF. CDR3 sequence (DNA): TGTGCGCACCTCCTTAAGAACACTGAAGCTTTCTTT.

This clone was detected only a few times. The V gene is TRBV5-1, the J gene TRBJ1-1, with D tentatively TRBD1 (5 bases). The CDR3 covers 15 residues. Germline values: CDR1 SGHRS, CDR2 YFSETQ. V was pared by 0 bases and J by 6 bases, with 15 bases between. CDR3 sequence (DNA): TGCGCCAGCAGCTTGGGGGGCAGCAGCCCTCCTGAAGCTTTCTTT. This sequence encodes CASSLGGSSPPEAFF.

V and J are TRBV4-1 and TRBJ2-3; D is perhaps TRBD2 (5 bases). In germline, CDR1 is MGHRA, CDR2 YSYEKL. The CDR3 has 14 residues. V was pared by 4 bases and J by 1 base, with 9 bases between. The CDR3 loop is CASSRSGGTDTQYF. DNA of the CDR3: TGCGCCAGCAGCCGAAGCGGTGGCACAGATACGCAGTATTTT.